The present entry profiles one TCR beta chain with its context. Its specificity is not known. Negative isolation was applied to CD8+ and CD4+ T cells, and FACS enrichment was applied to TEMRA cells. The data were obtained in a study of CD8 T cells in Susac syndrome. Study-wide findings and caveats: Acknowledgment was made by the study that its TCR sequencing and HLA analysis involved a relatively small number of individuals.

Random hexamers primed reverse transcription of about 0.45 to 1 ug RNA. Amplification of TCR beta CDR3 was carried out by immunoSEQ multiplex PCR, which covered 54 Vbeta and 13 Jbeta segments. MiXCR was run by TCRdb on the immunoSEQ multiplex PCR reads, yielding one entry per CDR3 protein. This sample has 180,000 or so distinct CDR3 sequences, with 90% to 96% found just once. CDR3 length: 14 amino acids. In germline, CDR1 is DFQATT, CDR2 SNEGSKA (reference sequence). V was pared by 2 bases and J by 7 bases, with 15 bases between. The chain has TRBV20-1 and TRBJ2-1; possibly TRBD2 for D (7 bases). Sequenced material: CD4+ T cells from PBMCs. The sequence came from a human donor with multiple sclerosis. The CDR3 here is CSARRAGARNEQFF. The DNA for the CDR3 is TGCAGTGCTAGAAGGGCGGGGGCCCGGAATGAGCAGTTCTTC.